The T cell receptor (beta chain) described here comes from a study of cytomegalovirus exposure and HLA in healthy donors (dated by TCRdb to about 2017). Background on the whole study: An earlier analysis of around 600 of the donors reported about 250 Gb of sequence data and 117 million unique TCR beta sequences from about 179 million T cells. Approximately 300 gigabases of sequencing data and tens of millions of unique TCR sequences were included in an early release covering roughly 600 HLA-typed donors. Among the roughly 400 genotyped donors, roughly 80% belonged to the genetic ancestry cluster associated with self-reported Caucasian donors. The aim of the study was to test whether cataloging public T cell receptors could identify signatures of past pathogen exposure. The study profiled the T cell repertoires of hundreds of subjects by immunosequencing and related them to cytomegalovirus serostatus. Along with the approximately 650-subject first cohort, a separate validation cohort of over a hundred different subjects was used. To predict cytomegalovirus infection status, the study brought together high-throughput TCR immunosequencing, statistical association of individual TCRs with disease status, and machine learning. A later analysis re-examined previously published TCR beta repertoires from several hundred donors and added high-resolution HLA genotyping to investigate patterns of TCR occurrence. The later analysis used no new phenotypic data to find candidate immune exposures, relying instead on TCR beta sequences and their occurrence across donors. To decide whether each TCR beta V gene segment behaved as functional or pseudogenic, an earlier analysis of some 570 of the donors relied on high-throughput TCR beta sequencing. Donor age, sex, ethnicity and CMV serostatus were compiled alongside the repertoire data. A later genetic analysis took genome-wide SNP genotypes for about 55% of the 666 donors and used that subset as a discovery cohort. All discovery cohort repertoires had been generated using a single sequencing platform. HLA typing covered class I and class II loci at four-digit resolution. The number of typed donors differed by locus: roughly 620-640 for A, B, C, DRB1 and DQB1; some 500 for DQA1; some 610 for DPA1; and about 470 for DPB1. Five DR-DQ haplotypes were handled as single units for association and clustering because linkage in the cohort was strong. Across some 400 genotyped donors of the cohort, an average of approximately 220,000 unique TCR beta nucleotide sequences per donor were sequenced, and approximately 17% of those sequences were non-productive. What the authors observed across the whole study: V-gene and J-gene trimming of TCR beta chains was associated with a missense DCLRE1C variant in a later genetic analysis, and the association was replicated in an independent cohort. At a false discovery rate of 0.05, a later analysis linked roughly 17,000 TCR beta sequences to specific HLA alleles. The classifier was reported to diagnose cytomegalovirus status with high specificity and sensitivity in both the original cohort and the validation cohort. Compared with the roughly 720-donor mean, donors in an Asian-associated ancestry cluster had fewer N-insertions in productive TCRs, according to a later genetic analysis. The study listed over 150 TCR beta chains as associated with cytomegalovirus. HLA typing was unavailable for some donors at each locus, so association tests used only the typed subset. The presence/absence analyses assumed that sequencing depth was roughly uniform across donors, and that assumption may not be true. According to a later analysis, parvovirus B19, influenza, CMV and Epstein-Barr virus appeared linked to several top co-occurrence clusters. A further reported finding was that TCR beta sequences accurately predicted the HLA-A and HLA-B alleles for most subjects in the first cohort. Most TCR sequences were observed very rarely across donors, whereas some public TCRs were present in many individuals. In an earlier analysis of 587 of the donors, most TCR beta V segments appeared in productive rearrangements about 87% or about 30% of the time, broadly matching IMGT annotations. When HLA alleles, especially DR and DQ, strongly co-occurred, TCR associations were difficult to assign to individual alleles. In vitro tests confirmed that a few of the cytomegalovirus-associated TCR beta chains recognize cytomegalovirus antigens. A later analysis found that most CMV-associated TCR beta chains appeared HLA-restricted, with HLA associations seemingly driven largely by CMV exposure. A group of highly shared sequence variants was considered likely to be a technical artifact of the sequencing pipeline. Because counts were too low, about 18 rarely observed V segments, including chromosome 9 orphons, were excluded from the earlier analysis of fewer than 650 of the donors. Correlated functional status among segregating V segments might reflect linkage disequilibrium, but an unknown experimental factor could not be ruled out. A later analysis found that TCR association rates varied across HLA loci, with DRB1 alleles showing the most associated TCRs and HLA-C alleles the fewest. For the cohort, immune exposure information was limited to CMV serostatus. In a later analysis, HLA-associated TCR beta chains were found to be more clonally expanded and to have lower generation probabilities than equally common non-associated chains. The cohort was sequenced for TCR beta chains only, and without alpha or paired-chain data the features that could be detected were limited. It was suggested by the authors that the approach could potentially be generalized to other disease states and immunological phenotypes.

The cohort comprised approximately 700 healthy bone marrow donors. At the time of sampling, every cohort member was nominally healthy, though immune exposures that went unrecorded were likely present. The donor tested CMV seropositive and was one of the 289 seropositive cohort members. A peripheral blood sample was provided by each donor, and peripheral blood mononuclear cells were used for TCR beta sequencing. The Qiagen DNeasy Blood Extraction Kit was used to extract genomic DNA from the blood cell samples. Turning to this clone: Its antigen is currently not known. The record has no base qualities; no much larger clone is one base away.

To prepare the library, the immunoSEQ multiplex PCR assay was applied. The multiplex PCR relied on a mix of 60 forward primers for TCR Vbeta segments and 13 reverse primers for TCR Jbeta segments. A multiplex PCR assay on genomic DNA amplified the CDR3 region of rearranged TCR beta genes. The Illumina HiSeq System was used to sequence the amplified TCR beta libraries as 87-base-pair reads. The paper's data handling went like this. A later analysis tallied around 82 million unique TCR beta chains across the 666 repertoires, and around 12 million of those chains were shared by two or more donors. Raw reads were error-corrected and collapsed into unique sequences with a nearest-neighbor algorithm that merged closely related sequences to remove PCR and sequencing errors. Alignment of CDR3 sequences to IMGT reference sequences was used to assign V, D and J gene segments. For a sequence to be retained, a match of at least six nucleotides was required to both a V gene segment and a J gene segment. Rearrangements were classified as productive when the CDR3 lacked stop codons and remained in frame with V and J, and all other rearrangements were classified as non-productive. Following IMGT convention, CDR3 was defined as the stretch from the second conserved V-encoded cysteine to the conserved J-encoded phenylalanine. The earlier analysis of fewer than 700 of the donors excluded sequences that lacked an unambiguous match to a single V gene segment. An earlier analysis of over 450 of the donors classified V segments as functional when productive rearrangements were above 56.7% and as segregating when the standard deviation between donors was above 5%. To diagnose cytomegalovirus status from the catalog of TCR beta chain sequences, a statistical classification framework was built. In a later analysis, TCR nucleotide sequences were compared against IMGT/GENE-DB human TR gene sequences so that V and J genes could be assigned. A later analysis assigned CDR3 sequences and most-parsimonious VDJ recombination scenarios with the TCRdist pipeline. In a later analysis, every TCR beta chain was defined by the combination of its CDR3 amino acid sequence and its V-gene family, and reads without a unique V-gene family were dropped. In a later analysis, 550 to 650 highly shared, low-generation-probability nucleotide sequences were removed to address suspected cross-contamination and a sequencing artifact. In a later analysis, a clonal expansion index for each public chain was calculated from normalized within-repertoire ranks of inferred template counts. In a later analysis, generation probabilities were computed with a VDJ recombination model fitted to out-of-frame rearrangements, and the resulting probabilities were checked against IGoR. Hypergeometric tests were used in a later analysis to score TCR-TCR, TCR-HLA and TCR-CMV co-occurrence, with a repertoire-size bias correction applied to the TCR pairs. In a later analysis, false discovery rates were estimated by permuting HLA or CMV assignments 20 times. In a later analysis, co-occurring TCRs were grouped using DBSCAN, and TCRdist sequence similarity was added for clustering within HLA-allele-positive subsets. Co-occurrence clustering excluded repertoires with fewer than 30,000 or more than 120,000 public chains, plus five with anomalous nucleotide sharing. TCRdb mirrors the immuneACCESS table, restricted to in-frame sequences. Some clones are absent from its copies; in checked studies, under half trace to an unresolved V gene, and the reason for the others is unknown. For V, J and clone size, that table is used; D and trimming come from the DNA. In this sample the table shows about 65,000 clones, approximately 78% of which occur a single time. Clones ranked in the top ten supply about 2.9% of the sample.

This receptor was identified in a girl between 5 and 17 years old in good health and CMV-seropositive. The specimen was PBMCs.

The base sequence is TGCAGCGTGGGAGGGGGAACCTACGAGCAGTACTTC. Translated, it gives CSVGGGTYEQYF. This chain is built from TRBV29-1 and TRBJ2-7; matching of 7 bases hints at TRBD2 as the D gene. The CDR3 contains 12 residues, cysteine and phenylalanine counted. Just the 36-base CDR3 DNA is kept, in frame starting at base 1. CDR1 and CDR2 are read off the germline V gene as SQVTM and ANQGSEA. V is clipped by 6 bases and J by 2 bases, and the sequence between their germline boundaries is 11 bases long.